The 28 T cell receptor beta chains given below trace back to one sample, sequenced in a study of CD8+ T cells in alopecia areata. After isolation, RNA underwent reverse transcription to generate cDNA as the sequencing template. Generated by immunoSEQ multiplex PCR, the TCRdb table keeps only in-frame clones and is missing some. The sample shows 9,500 to 15,000 clones, just over 55% of them seen only once. Lesional scalp tissue (obtained by punch biopsy) and peripheral blood were collected from alopecia areata patients. Sequencing input: skin. The source is a human donor with alopecia areata.

This chain links TRBV28 with TRBJ2-5; D gene uncertain. The V end was cut by 1 base, the J end by 2 bases, with 8 bases between. The CDR3 is made up of 14 amino acids. Germline CDR1 reads MDHEN; CDR2 reads SYDVKM. CDR3 nucleotide sequence: TGTGCCAGCAGTTTATATGGGCGACAAGAGACCCAGTACTTC. Encoded protein: CASSLYGRQETQYF.

The gene calls are TRBV5-1 and TRBJ2-7; weak D call: TRBD1 (6 bases). Trimming stripped 0 bases from V and 4 bases from J, with 23 bases between. The CDR3 sequence is 18 residues long. Germline-derived CDR1 and CDR2 are SGHRS and YFSETQ. The DNA for the CDR3 is TGCGCCAGCAGCTTGGCAGGGGTAAACACGGGGCGCCTGTACGAGCAGTACTTC. The encoded protein is CASSLAGVNTGRLYEQYF.

This chain joins TRBV7-8 and TRBJ2-2, with a possible D match to TRBD2 (5 bases). CDR3 size: 14 residues. Germline V CDR1 and CDR2: SGHVS, FQNEAQ. V was shortened by 1 base and J by 5 bases, with 8 bases between the two germline ends. The CDR3 sequence: CASSLGGRTGELFF. The CDR3, as DNA: TGTGCCAGCAGCTTAGGAGGGCGAACCGGGGAGCTGTTTTTT.

This clone has only a few counts. The chain couples TRBV6-6 to TRBJ2-7; TRBD1 matches 10 bases. The CDR3 runs to 16 residues. Germline-derived CDR1 and CDR2 are MNHNY and SVGAGI (reference sequence). Germline trimming cut 6 bases from V and 7 bases from J; bases unmatched to any gene: 15. Written as DNA, the CDR3 is TGTGCCAGCAGACAGGGACAGGGGCGGGGATCATGGGAGCAGTACTTC. Residues: CASRQGQGRGSWEQYF.

This clone has more than one count but fewer than ten. The chain couples TRBV5-1 to TRBJ2-1, with 9 nucleotides matching TRBD2. CDR3 size: 24 residues. Trimming cost V 2 bases and J 1 base; bases outside gene matches: 28. Per germline, CDR1 SGHRS and CDR2 YFSETQ. The CDR3 is CASSLRVPPSRGGVSGRSYNEQFF. The CDR3 DNA reads TGCGCCAGCAGCTTACGAGTTCCCCCGTCTCGTGGTGGTGTTAGCGGGAGATCCTACAATGAGCAGTTCTTC.

CDR3 DNA sequence: TGTGCCAGCAGTTACGACGGGGGCCGCACAGATACGCAGTATTTT. This encodes CASSYDGGRTDTQYF. This chain links TRBV6-5 with TRBJ2-3, with D perhaps being TRBD1 or TRBD2 (6 bases each). V was cut by 2 bases and J by 1 base, with 10 bases left in between. Per the germline V gene, CDR1 is MNHEY and CDR2 is SVGAGI. This CDR3 has 15 residues.

The chain links TRBV7-3 to TRBJ2-1; no reliable D call. CDR1 SGHTA and CDR2 FQGTGA come from the germline V gene. This CDR3 is built from 13 residues. V dropped 2 bases and J dropped 4 bases, with 6 bases sitting between them. The DNA of the CDR3 is TGTGCCAGCAGCTTAGGGCTATACAATGAGCAGTTCTTC. Its protein product is CASSLGLYNEQFF.

This chain uses TRBV12-5 with TRBJ2-3; D is tentatively TRBD1 or TRBD2 (5 bases each). Per germline, CDR1 LGHNT and CDR2 FRNRAP. The CDR3 extends over 18 amino acids. The V and J ends lost 1 base and 2 bases respectively, with 19 bases between them. The CDR3 loop is CASGLDRGQTLATDTQYF. In nucleotides, the CDR3 is TGTGCTAGTGGTTTGGACCGGGGCCAAACTCTAGCCACAGATACGCAGTATTTT. The whole variable domain, filled in from reference TRBV12-5 and TRBJ2-3, reads DARVTQTPRHKVTEMGQEVTMRCQPILGHNTVFWYRQTMMQGLELLAYFRNRAPLDDSGMPKDRFSAEMPDATLATLKIQPSEPRDSAVYFCASGLDRGQTLATDTQYFGPGTRLTVL.

CDR3 coding DNA: TGTGCTAGTGGTTTTCGTTCAGGTTTAGCTGCTTTCGACAGGGGCGCCTCCTACGAGCAGTACTTC. Translated, it gives CASGFRSGLAAFDRGASYEQYF. The V and J genes are TRBV12-5 and TRBJ2-7; 8 bases align to TRBD1. V was pared by 3 bases and J by 0 bases, with 25 bases of the junction left unmatched. CDR3 length: 22 residues. Germline CDR1 reads LGHNT; CDR2 reads FRNRAP.

The chain is built from TRBV28 and TRBJ2-2; 7 bases map to TRBD1. V shed 7 bases and J 1 base; nucleotides not matched to a gene: 3. Germline CDR1 reads MDHEN; CDR2 reads SYDVKM. This CDR3 contains 14 residues. The CDR3 DNA reads as TGTGCCAGCACAGGACAGGTGAACACCGGGGAGCTGTTTTTT. As protein: CASTGQVNTGELFF. The full variable domain, completed using reference TRBV28 and TRBJ2-2, is DVKVTQSSRYLVKRTGEKVFLECVQDMDHENMFWYRQDPGLGLRLIYFSYDVKMKEKGDIPEGYSVSREKKERFSLILESASTNQTSMYLCASTGQVNTGELFFGEGSRLTVL.

The V call is TRBV7-9, the J call TRBJ2-3; 8 bases fit TRBD2. The CDR3 contains 16 residues. V shed 5 bases and J 1 base; nucleotides not matched to a gene: 8. CDR1 is SEHNR, CDR2 FQNEAQ, per germline (reference sequence). The CDR3 sequence: CASSRSRGARTDTQYF. In nucleotides, the CDR3 is TGTGCCAGCAGCCGCTCGCGGGGGGCGCGCACAGATACGCAGTATTTT. The full variable domain, with the rest looked up from reference TRBV7-9 and TRBJ2-3, is DTGVSQNPRHKITKRGQNVTFRCDPISEHNRLYWYRQTLGQGPEFLTYFQNEAQLEKSRLLSDRFSAERPKGSFSTLEIQRTEQGDSAMYLCASSRSRGARTDTQYFGPGTRLTVL.

In its sample, this clone was seen once. The CDR3 region is CASSLDEGHGTGELFF. DNA for the CDR3: TGTGCCAGCAGCTTAGATGAGGGCCATGGGACCGGGGAGCTGTTTTTT. V and J are TRBV7-9 and TRBJ2-2, with D perhaps matching TRBD2 (5 bases). Trimming took off 1 base at V and 5 bases at J, with 14 bases between the two ends. Germline V gene data show CDR1 as SEHNR and CDR2 as FQNEAQ (reference sequence). CDR3 size: 16 residues.

J is TRBJ2-1 and V is TRBV19, with D maybe TRBD2 (6 bases). Germline CDR1 reads LNHDA; CDR2 reads SQIVND (reference sequence). Trimming took 5 bases from V and 10 from J, leaving 12 bases between them. This CDR3 has 12 amino acids. Here the CDR3 reads CASSEEGGEQFF. In DNA, the CDR3 is TGTGCCAGTAGTGAGGAGGGTGGGGAGCAGTTCTTC.

V usage is TRBV10-3 and J usage is TRBJ2-3, with D perhaps assigned TRBD1 or TRBD2 (6 bases each). This CDR3 contains 14 residues. Trimming took off 6 bases at V and 3 bases at J, with 13 bases between the two ends. Germline values: CDR1 ENHRY, CDR2 SYGVKD. The chain's CDR3 is CAIRGTGRTDTQYF. CDR3 sequence (DNA): TGTGCCATCAGAGGCACAGGGAGGACAGATACGCAGTATTTT.

This clone has just a few counts. The chain employs TRBV7-9 and TRBJ1-2; maybe TRBD1 (6 bases). This CDR3 is 14 amino acids long. Germline V gene data show CDR1 as SEHNR and CDR2 as FQNEAQ (reference sequence). Trimming cost V 0 bases and J 6 bases, with 11 bases left between them. This CDR3 is CASSLAQGTHGYTF. CDR3 bases: TGTGCCAGCAGCTTAGCGCAGGGGACCCATGGCTACACCTTC.

Here the CDR3 reads CASTEGGVGYTF. Written as DNA, the CDR3 is TGTGCCAGCACCGAGGGCGGGGTAGGCTACACCTTC. The genes are TRBV6-1 and TRBJ1-2; D is undetermined. Germline lookup yields CDR1 MNHNS and CDR2 SASEGT. V lost 7 bases and J 8 bases, leaving 14 bases between the germline ends. The CDR3 loop spans 12 amino acids.

This rearrangement joins TRBV5-1 to TRBJ2-3; tentatively, D is TRBD1 (5 bases). The CDR3 is made up of 16 amino acids. The germline CDR1 and CDR2 sequences are SGHRS and YFSETQ. V was shortened by 0 bases and J by 5 bases, with 16 bases between the two germline ends. In nucleotides, the CDR3 is TGCGCCAGCAGCTTGGGGGTAACAACAGGTGGAGATACGCAGTATTTT. Encoded protein: CASSLGVTTGGDTQYF.

The sample holds a few counts of this clone. V gene TRBV4-2 combines with J gene TRBJ2-1; 9 positions agree with TRBD1. Per germline, CDR1 LGHNA and CDR2 YNFKEQ. With V trimmed by 0 bases and J by 8 bases, 11 bases remained unmatched. The CDR3 extends over 17 amino acids. The CDR3 loop is CASSQELSGQGKHEQFF. CDR3 nucleotide sequence: TGTGCCAGCAGCCAAGAGTTATCGGGACAGGGTAAACATGAGCAGTTCTTC.

The chain carries TRBV30 and TRBJ2-4; 9 positions agree with TRBD1. The CDR3 spans 14 residues. Trimming at V came to 2 bases and at J to 3 bases, leaving 2 bases not matched to a gene. Germline V gives CDR1 GTSNPN, CDR2 SVGIG (reference sequence). The CDR3 DNA is TGTGCCTGGAGTCCGGGACAGGGCAAAAACATTCAGTACTTC. It yields the protein CAWSPGQGKNIQYF.

CDR3 sequence reads: CASSPGLAGGRKTQYF. The CDR3 region has the DNA TGTGCCAGCAGCCCGGGACTAGCGGGAGGGAGAAAGACCCAGTACTTC. V and J are TRBV7-2 and TRBJ2-5; TRBD2 agrees at 16 bases. The CDR3 extends over 16 amino acids. Germline V gene lookup returns CDR1 SGHTA and CDR2 FQGNSA. V gave up 5 bases and J gave up 6 bases; unmatched junction bases: 6.

The CDR3 DNA follows: TGTGCCAGCAGCTTAGCGATAGGACAGGGATTAGATACGCAGTATTTT. Amino acids: CASSLAIGQGLDTQYF. The genes are TRBV7-2 and TRBJ2-3; 8 bases match TRBD1. Germline V gene lookup returns CDR1 SGHTA and CDR2 FQGNSA. The CDR3 has 16 residues. With V trimmed by 0 bases and J by 5 bases, 7 bases remained unmatched.

The chain couples TRBV7-9 to TRBJ2-1; 8 bases line up with TRBD2. Trimming cost V 3 bases and J 4 bases; bases outside gene matches: 14. Germline V CDR1 and CDR2: SEHNR, FQNEAQ (reference sequence). CDR3 length equals 18 residues. The CDR3 nucleotides read TGTGCCAGCAGCTTCCTTTTCGGTAGCGGGAACAGTTACAATGAGCAGTTCTTC. This translates into CASSFLFGSGNSYNEQFF.

The V and J genes are TRBV15 and TRBJ1-5; D is ambiguous. The CDR3 runs 14 residues. The germline V gene has CDR1 LNHNV and CDR2 YYDKDF (reference sequence). V was trimmed by 3 bases and J by 3 bases, leaving 9 bases between them. Here the CDR3 reads CATSRDLYNQPQHF. The CDR3 DNA is TGTGCCACCAGCAGGGACCTCTACAATCAGCCCCAGCATTTT.

For the CDR3, the DNA is TGCAGCGTTCGAGCGGGAGGGACGAATGAGCAGTTCTTC. Residues: CSVRAGGTNEQFF. This chain uses TRBV29-1 with TRBJ2-1; 10 bases match TRBD2. V shed 5 bases and J 7 bases; nucleotides not matched to a gene: 5. The CDR3 is made up of 13 amino acids. The germline CDR1 and CDR2 sequences are SQVTM and ANQGSEA.

This clone was recorded once. The chain has TRBV2 and TRBJ2-3; D is unclear. Germline V gene sequence: CDR1 SNHLY, CDR2 FYNNEI. The CDR3 spans 15 residues. Deletions cut 5 bases from V and 2 bases from J, with 14 bases between. The CDR3 coding sequence is TGTGCCAGCAGTCAACAAGCGAGAAACACAGATACGCAGTATTTT. The encoded protein is CASSQQARNTDTQYF.

V and J are TRBV7-8 and TRBJ1-5; D remains unclear. Trimming cost V 2 bases and J 5 bases, with 7 bases left between them. The germline CDR1 and CDR2 sequences are SGHVS and FQNEAQ. The CDR3 is 13 residues long. In DNA form, the CDR3 reads TGTGCCAGCAGCTTATTATGGGATCAGCCCCAGCATTTT. It translates to CASSLLWDQPQHF.

The chain combines TRBV5-1 with TRBJ1-2; D call uncertain. There are 14 residues in the CDR3. From germline, CDR1 is SGHRS and CDR2 YFSETQ. Between the trimmed V and J ends, which lost 4 bases and 4 bases, there was a span of 14 bases. The CDR3, as DNA: TGCGCCAGCAGCCCGGATGGGGTCGTCTATGGCTACACCTTC. It specifies CASSPDGVVYGYTF.

This clone was recorded once. The chain employs TRBV28 and TRBJ1-1, with 8 bases lining up with TRBD1. Trimming took 3 bases from V and 11 from J; bases not matched to a gene: 14. Germline lookup yields CDR1 MDHEN and CDR2 SYDVKM. This CDR3 comprises 15 residues. CDR3 sequence reads: CASSFFPGGAPWAFF. The CDR3 DNA is TGTGCCAGCAGTTTTTTTCCAGGGGGCGCTCCTTGGGCTTTCTTT. Drawing the rest from reference TRBV28 and TRBJ1-1, the complete variable domain is DVKVTQSSRYLVKRTGEKVFLECVQDMDHENMFWYRQDPGLGLRLIYFSYDVKMKEKGDIPEGYSVSREKKERFSLILESASTNQTSMYLCASSFFPGGAPWAFFGQGTRLTVV.